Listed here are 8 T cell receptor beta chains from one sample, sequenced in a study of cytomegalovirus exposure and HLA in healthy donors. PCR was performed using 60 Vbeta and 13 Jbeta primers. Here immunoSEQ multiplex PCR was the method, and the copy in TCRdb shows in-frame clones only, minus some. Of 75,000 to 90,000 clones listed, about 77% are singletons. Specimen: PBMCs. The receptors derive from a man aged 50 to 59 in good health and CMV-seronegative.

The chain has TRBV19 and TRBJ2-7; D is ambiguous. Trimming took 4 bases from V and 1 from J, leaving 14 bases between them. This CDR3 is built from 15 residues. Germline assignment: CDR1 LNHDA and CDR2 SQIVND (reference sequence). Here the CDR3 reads CASSRSEANSYEQYF. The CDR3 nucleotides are TGTGCCAGTAGTAGGAGCGAGGCCAATTCCTACGAGCAGTACTTC.

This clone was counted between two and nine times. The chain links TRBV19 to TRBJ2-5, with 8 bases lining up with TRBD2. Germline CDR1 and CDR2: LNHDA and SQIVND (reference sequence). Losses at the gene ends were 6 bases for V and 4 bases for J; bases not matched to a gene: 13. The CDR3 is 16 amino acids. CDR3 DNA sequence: TGTGCCAGTAGCCCCCAGGGCGGGGGGCTCAGAGAGACCCAGTACTTC. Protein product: CASSPQGGGLRETQYF. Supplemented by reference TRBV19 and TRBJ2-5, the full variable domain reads DGGITQSPKYLFRKEGQNVTLSCEQNLNHDAMYWYRQDPGQGLRLIYYSQIVNDFQKGDIAEGYSVSREKKESFPLTVTSAQKNPTAFYLCASSPQGGGLRETQYFGPGTRLLVL.

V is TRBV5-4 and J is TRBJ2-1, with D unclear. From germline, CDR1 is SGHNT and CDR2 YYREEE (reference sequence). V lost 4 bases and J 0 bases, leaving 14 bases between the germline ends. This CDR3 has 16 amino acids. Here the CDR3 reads CASSAGGFSSYNEQFF. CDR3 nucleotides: TGTGCCAGCAGCGCCGGCGGATTTAGCTCCTACAATGAGCAGTTCTTC.

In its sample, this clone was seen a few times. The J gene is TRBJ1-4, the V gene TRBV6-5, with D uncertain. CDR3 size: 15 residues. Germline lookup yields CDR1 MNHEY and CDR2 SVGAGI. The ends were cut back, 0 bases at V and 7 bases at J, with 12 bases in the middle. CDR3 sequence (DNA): TGTGCCAGCAGTTACTCGAGAGGGCGCGGTGAAAAACTGTTTTTT. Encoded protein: CASSYSRGRGEKLFF.

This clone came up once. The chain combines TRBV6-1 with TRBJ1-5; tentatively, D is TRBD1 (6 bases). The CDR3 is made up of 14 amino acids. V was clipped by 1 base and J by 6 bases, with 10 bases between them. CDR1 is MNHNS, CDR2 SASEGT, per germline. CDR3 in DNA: TGTGCCAGCAGTGAAGACAGGGAAAGTCAGCCCCAGCATTTT. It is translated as CASSEDRESQPQHF.

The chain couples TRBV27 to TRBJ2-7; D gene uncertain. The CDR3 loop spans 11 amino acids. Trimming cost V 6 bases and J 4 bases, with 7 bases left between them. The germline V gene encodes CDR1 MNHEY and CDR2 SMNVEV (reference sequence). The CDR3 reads CASRLNYEQYF. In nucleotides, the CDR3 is TGTGCCAGCAGGCTAAATTACGAGCAGTACTTC.

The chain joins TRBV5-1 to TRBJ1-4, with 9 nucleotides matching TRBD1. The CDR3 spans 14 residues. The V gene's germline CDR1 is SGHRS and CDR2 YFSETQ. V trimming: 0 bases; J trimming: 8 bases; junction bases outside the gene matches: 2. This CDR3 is CASSLEGQGEKLFF. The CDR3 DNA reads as TGCGCCAGCAGCTTGGAGGGACAGGGCGAAAAACTGTTTTTT.

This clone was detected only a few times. CDR3 DNA: TGCGCCAGCAGCTTGGGGTCGGGAAATGAAAAACTGTTTTTT. Translating it yields CASSLGSGNEKLFF. The genes are TRBV5-1 and TRBJ1-4; D not resolved. V lost 0 bases to trimming and J lost 5 bases, with 8 bases between them. Germline assignment: CDR1 SGHRS and CDR2 YFSETQ. The CDR3 loop spans 14 amino acids.